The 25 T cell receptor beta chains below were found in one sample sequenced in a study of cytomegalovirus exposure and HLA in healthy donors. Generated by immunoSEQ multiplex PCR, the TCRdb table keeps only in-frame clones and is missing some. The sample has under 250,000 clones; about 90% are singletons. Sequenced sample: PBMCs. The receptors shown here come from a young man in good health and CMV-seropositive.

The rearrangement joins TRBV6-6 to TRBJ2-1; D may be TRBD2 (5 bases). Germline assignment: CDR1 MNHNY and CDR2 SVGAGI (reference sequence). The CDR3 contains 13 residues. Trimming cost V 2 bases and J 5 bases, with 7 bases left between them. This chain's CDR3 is CASSYDYNNEQFF. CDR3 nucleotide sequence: TGTGCCAGCAGTTACGACTATAACAATGAGCAGTTCTTC.

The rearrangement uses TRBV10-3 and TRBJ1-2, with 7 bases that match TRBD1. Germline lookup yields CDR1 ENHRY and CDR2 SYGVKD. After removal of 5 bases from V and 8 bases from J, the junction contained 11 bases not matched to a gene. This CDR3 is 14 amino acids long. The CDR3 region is CAISPTQTGSGYTF. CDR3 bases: TGTGCCATCAGTCCAACCCAGACAGGGAGCGGCTACACCTTC.

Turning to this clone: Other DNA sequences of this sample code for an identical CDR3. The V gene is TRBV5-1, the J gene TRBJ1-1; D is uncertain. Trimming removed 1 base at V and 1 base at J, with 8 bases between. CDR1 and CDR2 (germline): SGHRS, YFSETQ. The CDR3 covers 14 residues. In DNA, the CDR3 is TGCGCCAGCAGCTTGTCTCTGGGGAACACTGAAGCTTTCTTT. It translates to CASSLSLGNTEAFF.

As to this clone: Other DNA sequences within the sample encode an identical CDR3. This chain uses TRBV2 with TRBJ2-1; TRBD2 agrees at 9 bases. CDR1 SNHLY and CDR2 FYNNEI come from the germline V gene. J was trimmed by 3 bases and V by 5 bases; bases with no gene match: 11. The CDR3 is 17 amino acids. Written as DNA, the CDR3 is TGTGCCAGCAGTCCTCTATCGGGACTAGCTCTCTACAATGAGCAGTTCTTC. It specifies CASSPLSGLALYNEQFF.

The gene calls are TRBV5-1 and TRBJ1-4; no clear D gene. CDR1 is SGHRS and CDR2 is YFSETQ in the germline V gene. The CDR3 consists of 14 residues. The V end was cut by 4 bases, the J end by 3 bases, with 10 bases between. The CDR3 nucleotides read TGCGCCAGCAGCCAGATGCCGTCTAATGAAAAACTGTTTTTT. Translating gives CASSQMPSNEKLFF.

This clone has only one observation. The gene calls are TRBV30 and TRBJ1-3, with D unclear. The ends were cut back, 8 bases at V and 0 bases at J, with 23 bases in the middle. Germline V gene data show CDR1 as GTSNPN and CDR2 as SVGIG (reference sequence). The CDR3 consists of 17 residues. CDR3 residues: CAGSPGWAASSGNTIYF. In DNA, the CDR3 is TGTGCCGGGTCCCCTGGTTGGGCAGCGAGCTCTGGAAACACCATATATTTT.

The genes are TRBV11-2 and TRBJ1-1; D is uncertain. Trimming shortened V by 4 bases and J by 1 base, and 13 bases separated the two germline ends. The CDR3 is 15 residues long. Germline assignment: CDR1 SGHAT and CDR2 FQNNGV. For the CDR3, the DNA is TGTGCCAGCAGCTCACAATTCCACAGGAACACTGAAGCTTTCTTT. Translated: CASSSQFHRNTEAFF.

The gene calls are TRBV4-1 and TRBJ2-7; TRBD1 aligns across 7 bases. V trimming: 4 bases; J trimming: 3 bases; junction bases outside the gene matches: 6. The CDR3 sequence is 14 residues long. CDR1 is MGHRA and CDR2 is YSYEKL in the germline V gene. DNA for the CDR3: TGCGCCAGCAGCCCAAACAGGGGTTTCTACGAGCAGTACTTC. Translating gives CASSPNRGFYEQYF.

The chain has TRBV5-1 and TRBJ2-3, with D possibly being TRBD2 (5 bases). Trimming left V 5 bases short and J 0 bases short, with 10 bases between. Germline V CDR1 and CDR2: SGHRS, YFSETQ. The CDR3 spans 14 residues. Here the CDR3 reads CASRVRTSTDTQYF. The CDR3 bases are TGCGCCAGCAGGGTGCGGACTAGCACAGATACGCAGTATTTT.

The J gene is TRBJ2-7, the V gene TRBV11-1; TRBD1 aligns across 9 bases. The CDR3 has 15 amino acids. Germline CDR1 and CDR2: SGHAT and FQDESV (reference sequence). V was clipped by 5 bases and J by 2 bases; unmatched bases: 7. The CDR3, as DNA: TGTGCCAGCAGCCCAACAGGGGGCTATGCCTACGAGCAGTACTTC. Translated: CASSPTGGYAYEQYF.

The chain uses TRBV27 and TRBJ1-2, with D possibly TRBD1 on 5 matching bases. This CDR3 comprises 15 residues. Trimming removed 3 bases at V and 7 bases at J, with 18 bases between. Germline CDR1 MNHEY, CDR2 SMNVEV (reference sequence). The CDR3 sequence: CASSLGPDRAGGYTF. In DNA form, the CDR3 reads TGTGCCAGCAGTTTGGGGCCCGACAGAGCGGGTGGCTACACCTTC.

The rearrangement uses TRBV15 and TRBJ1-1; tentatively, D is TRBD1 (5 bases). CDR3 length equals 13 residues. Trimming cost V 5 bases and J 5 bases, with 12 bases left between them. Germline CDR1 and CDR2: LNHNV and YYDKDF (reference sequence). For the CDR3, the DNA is TGTGCCACCAGCGAGACCCGGGGGACTGAAGCTTTCTTT. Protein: CATSETRGTEAFF.

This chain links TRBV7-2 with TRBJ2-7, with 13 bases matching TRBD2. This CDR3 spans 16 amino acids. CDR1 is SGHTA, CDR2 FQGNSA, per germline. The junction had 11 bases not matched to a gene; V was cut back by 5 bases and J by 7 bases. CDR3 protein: CASSPPGLAGRYEQYF. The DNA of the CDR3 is TGTGCCAGCAGCCCTCCGGGACTAGCGGGACGGTATGAGCAGTACTTC.

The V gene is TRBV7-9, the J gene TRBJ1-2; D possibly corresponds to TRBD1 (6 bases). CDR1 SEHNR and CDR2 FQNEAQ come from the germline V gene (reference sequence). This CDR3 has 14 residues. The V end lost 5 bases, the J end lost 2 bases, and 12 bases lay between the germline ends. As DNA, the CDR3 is TGTGCCAGCAGCCCGGGACAAATGAACTATGGCTACACCTTC. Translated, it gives CASSPGQMNYGYTF.

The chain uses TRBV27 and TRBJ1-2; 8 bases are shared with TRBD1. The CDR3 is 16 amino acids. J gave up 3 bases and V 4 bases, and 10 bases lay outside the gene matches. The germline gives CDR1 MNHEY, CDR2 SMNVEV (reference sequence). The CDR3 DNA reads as TGTGCCAGCAGTTCCATTCCGACAGGGGAGGACTATGGCTACACCTTC. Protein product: CASSSIPTGEDYGYTF.

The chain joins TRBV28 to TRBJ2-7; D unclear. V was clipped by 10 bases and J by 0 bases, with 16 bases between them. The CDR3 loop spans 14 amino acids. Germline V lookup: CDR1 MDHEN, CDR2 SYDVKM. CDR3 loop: CATSTTGHSYEQYF. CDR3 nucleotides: TGTGCCACCTCTACAACGGGTCACTCCTACGAGCAGTACTTC.

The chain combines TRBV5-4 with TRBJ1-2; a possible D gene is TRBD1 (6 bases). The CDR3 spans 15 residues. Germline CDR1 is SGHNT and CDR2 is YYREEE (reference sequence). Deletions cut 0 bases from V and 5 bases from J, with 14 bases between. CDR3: CASSLVRDRPYGYTF. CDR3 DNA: TGTGCCAGCAGCTTGGTCCGCGACAGGCCATATGGCTACACCTTC.

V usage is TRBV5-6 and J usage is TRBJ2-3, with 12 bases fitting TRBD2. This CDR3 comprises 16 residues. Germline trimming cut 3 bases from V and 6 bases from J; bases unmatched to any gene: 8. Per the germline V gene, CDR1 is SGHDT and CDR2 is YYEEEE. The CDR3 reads CASSSTTSGRTDTQYF. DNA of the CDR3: TGTGCCAGCAGCTCCACGACTAGCGGGAGAACCGATACGCAGTATTTT.

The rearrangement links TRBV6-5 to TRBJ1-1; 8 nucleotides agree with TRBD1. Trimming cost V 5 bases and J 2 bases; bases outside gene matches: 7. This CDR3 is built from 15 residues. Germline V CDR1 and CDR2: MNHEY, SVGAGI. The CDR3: CASSRATGVNTEAFF. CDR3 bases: TGTGCCAGCAGTAGGGCGACAGGGGTTAACACTGAAGCTTTCTTT.

The CDR3: CASGLASGTRYEQYF. DNA of the CDR3: TGTGCTAGTGGTTTGGCAAGCGGAACTCGATACGAGCAGTACTTC. J is TRBJ2-7 and V is TRBV12-5, with TRBD2 as a possible D gene (5 bases). Germline CDR1 is LGHNT and CDR2 is FRNRAP. The CDR3 covers 15 residues. V was clipped by 1 base and J by 4 bases, with 14 bases between them. The full variable domain, in which reference TRBV12-5 and TRBJ2-7 provide the parts outside the CDR3, is DARVTQTPRHKVTEMGQEVTMRCQPILGHNTVFWYRQTMMQGLELLAYFRNRAPLDDSGMPKDRFSAEMPDATLATLKIQPSEPRDSAVYFCASGLASGTRYEQYFGPGTRLTVT.

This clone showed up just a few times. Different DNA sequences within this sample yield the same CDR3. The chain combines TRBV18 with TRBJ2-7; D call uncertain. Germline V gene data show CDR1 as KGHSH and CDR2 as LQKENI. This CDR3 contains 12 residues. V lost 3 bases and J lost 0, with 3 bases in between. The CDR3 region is CASSPSSYEQYF. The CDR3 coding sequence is TGTGCCAGCTCACCGAGCTCCTACGAGCAGTACTTC.

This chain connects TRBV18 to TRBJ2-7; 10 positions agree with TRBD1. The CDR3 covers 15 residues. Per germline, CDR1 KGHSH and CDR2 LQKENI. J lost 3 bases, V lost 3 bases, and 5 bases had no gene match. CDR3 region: CASSPPGQGRYEQYF. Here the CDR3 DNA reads TGTGCCAGCTCACCCCCGGGACAGGGGCGCTACGAGCAGTACTTC.

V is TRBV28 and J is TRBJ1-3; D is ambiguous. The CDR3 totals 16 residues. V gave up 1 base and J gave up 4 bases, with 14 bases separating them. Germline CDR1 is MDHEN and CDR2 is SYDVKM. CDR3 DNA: TGTGCCAGCAGTTTATCGGCAGGTTTGCGAGGAAACACCATATATTTT. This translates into CASSLSAGLRGNTIYF.

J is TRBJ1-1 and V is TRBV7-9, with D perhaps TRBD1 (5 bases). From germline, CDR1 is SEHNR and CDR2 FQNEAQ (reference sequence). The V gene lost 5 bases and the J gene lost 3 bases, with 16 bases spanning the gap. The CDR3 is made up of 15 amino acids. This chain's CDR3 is CASSAKVGGDTEAFF. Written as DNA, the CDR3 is TGTGCCAGCAGCGCCAAGGTGGGGGGGGACACTGAAGCTTTCTTT. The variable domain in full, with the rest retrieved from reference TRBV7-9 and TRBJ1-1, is DTGVSQNPRHKITKRGQNVTFRCDPISEHNRLYWYRQTLGQGPEFLTYFQNEAQLEKSRLLSDRFSAERPKGSFSTLEIQRTEQGDSAMYLCASSAKVGGDTEAFFGQGTRLTVV.

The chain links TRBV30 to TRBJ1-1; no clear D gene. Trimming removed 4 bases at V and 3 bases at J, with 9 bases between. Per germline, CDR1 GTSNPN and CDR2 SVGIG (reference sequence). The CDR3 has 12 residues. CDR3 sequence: CAWTTADTEAFF. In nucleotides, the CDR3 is TGTGCCTGGACTACAGCGGACACTGAAGCTTTCTTT.